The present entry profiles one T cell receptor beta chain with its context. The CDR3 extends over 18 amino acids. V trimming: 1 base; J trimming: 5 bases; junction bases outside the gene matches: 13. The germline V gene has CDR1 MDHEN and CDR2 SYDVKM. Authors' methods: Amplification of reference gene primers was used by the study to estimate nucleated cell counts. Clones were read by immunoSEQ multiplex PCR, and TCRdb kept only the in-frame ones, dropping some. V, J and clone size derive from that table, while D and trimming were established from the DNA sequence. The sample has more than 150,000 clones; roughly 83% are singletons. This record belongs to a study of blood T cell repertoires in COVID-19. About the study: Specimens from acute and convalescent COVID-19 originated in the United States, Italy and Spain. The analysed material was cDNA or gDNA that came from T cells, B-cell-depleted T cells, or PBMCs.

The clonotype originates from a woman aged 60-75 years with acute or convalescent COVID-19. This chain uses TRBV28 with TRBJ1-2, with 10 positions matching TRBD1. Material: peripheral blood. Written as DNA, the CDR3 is TGTGCCAGCAGTTTATTGCGAACCGGGACAGGGGTGGATTATGGCTACACCTTC. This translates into CASSLLRTGTGVDYGYTF.